This paragraph covers one TCR beta chain sequence. The record originates from a study of radiation and T cells in renal cell carcinoma. Time point given: blood 2 weeks post-SBRT. The treatment was: 15 Gy SBRT to primary tumor, nephrectomy 4 weeks later. CDR1 SGHNT and CDR2 YYREEE come from the germline V gene (reference sequence). The CDR3 is 14 amino acids. V was pared by 4 bases and J by 3 bases, with 13 bases between. Profiled with immunoSEQ multiplex PCR; TCRdb holds only in-frame clones, not every one. The repertoire holds some 130,000 clones, 75% to 90% seen once, with around 2% in the top ten. The TCR was taken from an older woman with renal cell carcinoma. The chain carries TRBV5-4 and TRBJ2-5; the D gene could be TRBD1 or TRBD2 (6 bases each). The sample here was blood, taken from a patient whose treatment included radiotherapy and nephrectomy. The CDR3 coding sequence is TGTGCCAGCAGCCCAGGAGGGGGTGAAGAGACCCAGTACTTC. It encodes CASSPGGGEETQYF. The entire variable domain, with the rest obtained from reference TRBV5-4 and TRBJ2-5, is as follows: ETGVTQSPTHLIKTRGQQVTLRCSSQSGHNTVSWYQQALGQGPQFIFQYYREEENGRGNFPPRFSGLQFPNYSSELNVNALELDDSALYLCASSPGGGEETQYFGPGTRLLVL.